The 4 T cell receptor beta chains reported below all come from one sample, sequenced in a study of T cell clones after liver transplantation (dated by TCRdb to between 2018 and 2021). The protocol used for the library was the immunoSEQ multiplex PCR assay. This is the immuneACCESS table as TCRdb keeps it, with only in-frame sequences that have V and J called. A part of the clones is gone; compared with another copy, unresolved V genes explain less than half, and the rest is unexplained. The sample data list several thousand clones, and approximately 80% of these were observed just once. The top ten clones comprise approximately 13% of the sample. The sample here was CD8+ T cells from blood, taken approximately 3.5 years after liver transplant. Source of these receptors: a human patient who received a liver transplant. After transplantation, some T cells may belong to the graft donor instead of the recipient.

The chain combines TRBV9 with TRBJ1-5, with D possibly TRBD1 on 5 matching bases. CDR1 and CDR2 (germline): SGDLS, YYNGEE. Trimming left V 2 bases short and J 7 bases short, with 16 bases between. CDR3 length equals 15 residues. Here the CDR3 DNA reads TGTGCCAGCAGCGTCGGCGGGGGATCTGTCCAGCCCCAGCATTTT. This codes for CASSVGGGSVQPQHF.

This clone has just a few counts. V is TRBV28 and J is TRBJ2-2, with TRBD1 identical over 7 bases. The CDR3 contains 14 residues. V lost 8 bases to trimming and J lost 4 bases; unmatched junction nucleotides: 7. The germline CDR1 and CDR2 sequences are MDHEN and SYDVKM. The CDR3 is CASRLGTVTGELFF. The CDR3, as DNA: TGTGCCAGCCGCTTGGGGACAGTCACCGGGGAGCTGTTTTTT.

The chain carries TRBV10-3 and TRBJ1-2; D not certain. The CDR3 covers 15 residues. The V gene's germline CDR1 is ENHRY and CDR2 SYGVKD. Trimming removed 0 bases from V and 4 bases from J, with 12 bases in between. CDR3 sequence reads: CAISESGSPTYGYTF. CDR3 in DNA: TGTGCCATCAGTGAGTCTGGGTCCCCTACCTATGGCTACACCTTC.

This clone was picked up one time. The rearrangement uses TRBV27 and TRBJ2-5, with D possibly TRBD1 on 6 matching bases. The V end lost 3 bases, the J end lost 1 base, and 12 bases lay between the germline ends. Germline CDR1 and CDR2: MNHEY and SMNVEV (reference sequence). CDR3 length: 15 residues. The CDR3 DNA reads TGTGCCAGCAGTTTTCTCGGACAGCCCCAAGAGACCCAGTACTTC. This gives the protein CASSFLGQPQETQYF.